The entry that follows covers one TCR beta chain sequence. Antigen specificity is unknown. The source of the sample is a study of response to subunit inactivated influenza vaccine. Study-level findings and limits: Authors proposed each seasonal influenza vaccination draws in few new T cells.

The V end lost 4 bases, the J end lost 2 bases, and 15 bases lay between the germline ends. The V gene's germline CDR1 is DFQATT and CDR2 SNEGSKA (reference sequence). The CDR3 runs to 14 residues. TCRdb used MiXCR to reprocess the RT-PCR reads, holding one entry per CDR3 protein. The sample contains about 830,000 distinct CDR3 sequences, about 18% of which appear only once. V usage is TRBV20-1 and J usage is TRBJ2-7; D is tentatively TRBD1 or TRBD2 (5 bases each). The clonotype comes from a man aged 50-60 years who received an inactivated influenza vaccine. Sequences were derived from PBMCs from blood, sampled less than 6 days after vaccination. The CDR3 is CSAMLAGRPYEQYF. The CDR3 region has the DNA TGCAGTGCTATGTTGGCAGGGAGACCCTACGAGCAGTACTTC.